Below, one T cell receptor beta chain is given with its context. The target of this receptor is not known. No much larger clonotype is one base removed from it; base qualities were not supplied. What this sample's treatment or condition label stands for: around 19 received Ad26.COV2.S at low or high dose, single or two shots; five or six received placebo; per-sample allocation not given. For vaccine and placebo recipients, the sequenced repertoires came from samples collected on day 63 after the first injection. In Cohort 1b, 25 adults aged 18-55 years were enrolled at a single site in Boston, USA, between 29 July and 7 August 2020. As a vaccine, Ad26.COV2.S was a replication-incompetent adenovirus type 26 vector that expressed a prefusion-stabilized SARS-CoV-2 spike protein derived from the original Wuhan strain. The immunoSEQ Assay was the method used to sequence TCRbeta CDR3 regions. After extraction, genomic DNA underwent amplification by bias-controlled multiplex PCR, followed by high-throughput sequencing. As for how the authors treated the data: Collapsing and filtering of sequences were performed to quantify the absolute abundance of each unique TCRbeta CDR3 region. T cell fraction was estimated by normalizing TCRbeta template counts to usable DNA, with usable DNA measured through amplification of reference genes found in all nucleated cells. Repertoire TCRs were annotated as SARS-CoV-2-specific by exact matching of V gene, CDR3 amino acid sequence and J gene to a known reactive TCR set. MIRA supplied the reference SARS-CoV-2 TCR set, which was filtered for enrichment in COVID-19-positive ImmuneCODE repertoires so that public or cross-reactive TCRs were removed. Using the MIRA antigens, annotated TCRs were further analysed by specific ORF or by position within an ORF. Depth was the summed frequency of annotated unique rearrangements, while breadth was defined as annotated unique rearrangements over total unique productive rearrangements. Two-sided Wilcoxon rank-sum tests were used to compare TCR breadth between groups. In its TCRdb copy, this immuneACCESS table keeps in-frame sequences only and misses some clones. Where compared with another copy, unresolved V genes explain less than half of these, and the others have no known cause. V and J calls and clone size are as listed in that table; D and trimming were resolved from the DNA. This sample comprises under 500,000 clones, about nine tenths of them detected only once. Of the sample, about 1.7% falls within the top ten clones.

Germline trimming amounts to 6 bases on V and 5 bases on J, with 5 as the count of junction bases outside the gene matches. Counted from cysteine to phenylalanine, this CDR3 has 13 amino acids. The kept DNA is CDR3 alone, 39 bases in frame from the first base. According to the germline V gene (reference sequence), CDR1 reads SEHNR and CDR2 reads FQNEAQ. These data are taken from a study of Ad26.COV2.S vaccination and SARS-CoV-2 variants (dated by TCRdb to 2020 to 2023). With respect to the entire study: Donors in the vaccine arm were drawn from COV1001, a phase I-IIa trial of Ad26.COV2.S in healthy adults that was multicentre, randomized, double-blind and placebo-controlled. Investigators did not know the trial group allocation while performing experiments and assessing outcomes. The TCR-sequenced set comprised about 32 samples: approximately 20 Ad26.COV2.S vaccine recipients, 5 placebo recipients and 8 SARS-CoV-2 convalescent individuals. Ad26.COV2.S was given intramuscularly at 5x10^10 or 1x10^11 viral particles, as a single shot or as two shots 56 days apart. Trial participants were randomized into five groups of five: low-dose or high-dose Ad26.COV2.S given once or twice, or placebo on both occasions. TCRbeta repertoire sequencing served as the tool for gauging how specific and how broad the SARS-CoV-2-reactive T cell receptors were following Ad26.COV2.S vaccination.

Beyond this particular receptor, the publication reports: The study lacked the statistical power to compare responses across vaccine doses or regimens. The authors noted that total T cell responses may have been underestimated by the TCR breadth and depth analyses. Non-spike TCR breadth was comparable between vaccine and placebo recipients, consistent with the vaccine containing only spike. Compared with placebo recipients, Ad26.COV2.S recipients showed higher spike-specific TCR breadth (P = 0.0014). Substantial breadth of spike-specific CD8+ and CD4+ T cell responses was reported after vaccination.

This specimen was peripheral blood, taken in a trial of Ad26.COV2.S vaccine versus placebo. The sequence was collected from a person aged 18-60 years who received the Ad26.COV2.S COVID-19 vaccine or a placebo. In this chain, TRBV7-9 is recombined with TRBJ1-1, and 8 bases in between align with TRBD1. Here is the DNA: TGTGCCAGCAGTGACAGGGGTGAGACTGAAGCTTTCTTT. Translated, this gives CASSDRGETEAFF.